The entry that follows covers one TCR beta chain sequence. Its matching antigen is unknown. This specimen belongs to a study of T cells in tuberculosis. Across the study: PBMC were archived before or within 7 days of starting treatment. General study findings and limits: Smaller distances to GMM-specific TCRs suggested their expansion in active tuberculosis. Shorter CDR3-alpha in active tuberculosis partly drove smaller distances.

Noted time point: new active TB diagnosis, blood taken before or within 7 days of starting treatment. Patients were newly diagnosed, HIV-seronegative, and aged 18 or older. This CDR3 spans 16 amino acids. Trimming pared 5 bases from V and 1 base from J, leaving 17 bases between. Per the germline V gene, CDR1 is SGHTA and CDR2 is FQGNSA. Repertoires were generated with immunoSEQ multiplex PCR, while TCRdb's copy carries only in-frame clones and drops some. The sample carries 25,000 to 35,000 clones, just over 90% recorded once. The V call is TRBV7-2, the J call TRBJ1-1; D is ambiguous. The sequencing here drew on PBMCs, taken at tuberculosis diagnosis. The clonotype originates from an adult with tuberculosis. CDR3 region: CASSHTMRAANTEAFF. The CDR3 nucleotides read TGTGCCAGCAGCCACACCATGCGGGCAGCGAACACTGAAGCTTTCTTT.